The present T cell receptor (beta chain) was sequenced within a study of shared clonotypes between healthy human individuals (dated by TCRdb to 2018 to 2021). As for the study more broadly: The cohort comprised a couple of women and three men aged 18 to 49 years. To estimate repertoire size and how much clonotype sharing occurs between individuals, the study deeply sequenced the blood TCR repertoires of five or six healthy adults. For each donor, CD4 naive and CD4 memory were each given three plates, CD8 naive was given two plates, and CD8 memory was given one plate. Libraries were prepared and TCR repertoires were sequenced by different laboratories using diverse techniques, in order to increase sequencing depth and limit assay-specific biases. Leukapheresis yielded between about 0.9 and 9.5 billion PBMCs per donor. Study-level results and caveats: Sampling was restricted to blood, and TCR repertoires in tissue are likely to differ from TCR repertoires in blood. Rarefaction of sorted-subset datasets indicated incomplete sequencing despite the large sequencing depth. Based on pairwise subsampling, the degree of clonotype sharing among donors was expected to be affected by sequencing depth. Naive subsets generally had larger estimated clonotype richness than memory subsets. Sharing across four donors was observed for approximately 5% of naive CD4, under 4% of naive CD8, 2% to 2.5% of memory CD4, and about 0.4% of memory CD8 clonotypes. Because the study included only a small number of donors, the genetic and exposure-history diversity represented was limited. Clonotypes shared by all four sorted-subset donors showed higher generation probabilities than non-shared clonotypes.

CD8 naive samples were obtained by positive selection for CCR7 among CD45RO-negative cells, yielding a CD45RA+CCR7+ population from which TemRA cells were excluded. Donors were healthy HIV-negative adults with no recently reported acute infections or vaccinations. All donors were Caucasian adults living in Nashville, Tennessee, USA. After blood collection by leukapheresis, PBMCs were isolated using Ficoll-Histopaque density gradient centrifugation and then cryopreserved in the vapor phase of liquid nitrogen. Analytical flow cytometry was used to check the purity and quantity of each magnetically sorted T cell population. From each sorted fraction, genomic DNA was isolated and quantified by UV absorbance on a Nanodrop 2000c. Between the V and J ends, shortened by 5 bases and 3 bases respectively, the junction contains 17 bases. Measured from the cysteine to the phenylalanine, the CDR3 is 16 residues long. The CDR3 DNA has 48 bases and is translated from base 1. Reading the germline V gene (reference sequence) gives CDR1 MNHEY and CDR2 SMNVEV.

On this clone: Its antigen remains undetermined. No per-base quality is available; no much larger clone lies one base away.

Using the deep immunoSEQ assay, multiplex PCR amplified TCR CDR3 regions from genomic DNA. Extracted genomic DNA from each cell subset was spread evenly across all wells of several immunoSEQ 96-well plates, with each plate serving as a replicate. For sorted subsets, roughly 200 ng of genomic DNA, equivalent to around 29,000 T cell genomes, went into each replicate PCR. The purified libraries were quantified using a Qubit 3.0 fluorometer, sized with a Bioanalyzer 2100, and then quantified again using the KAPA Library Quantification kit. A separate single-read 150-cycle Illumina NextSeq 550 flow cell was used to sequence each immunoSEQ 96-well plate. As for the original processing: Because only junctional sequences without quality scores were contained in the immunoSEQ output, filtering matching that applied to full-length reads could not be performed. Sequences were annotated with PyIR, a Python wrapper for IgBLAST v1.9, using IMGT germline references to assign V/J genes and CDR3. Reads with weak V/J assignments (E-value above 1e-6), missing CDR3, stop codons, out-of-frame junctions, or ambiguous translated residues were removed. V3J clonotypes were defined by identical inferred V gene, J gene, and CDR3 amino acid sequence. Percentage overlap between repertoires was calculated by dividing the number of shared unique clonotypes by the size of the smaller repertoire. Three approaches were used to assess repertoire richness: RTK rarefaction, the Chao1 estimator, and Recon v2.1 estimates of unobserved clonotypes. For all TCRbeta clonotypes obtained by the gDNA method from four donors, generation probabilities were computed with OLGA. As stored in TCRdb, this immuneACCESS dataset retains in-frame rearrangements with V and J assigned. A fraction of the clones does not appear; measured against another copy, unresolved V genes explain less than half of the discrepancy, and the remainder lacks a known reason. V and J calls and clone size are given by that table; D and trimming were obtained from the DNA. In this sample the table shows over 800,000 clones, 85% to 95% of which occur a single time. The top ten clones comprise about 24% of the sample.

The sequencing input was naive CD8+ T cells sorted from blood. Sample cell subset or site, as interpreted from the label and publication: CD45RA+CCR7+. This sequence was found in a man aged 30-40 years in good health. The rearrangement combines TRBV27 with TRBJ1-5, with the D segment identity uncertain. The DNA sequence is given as TGTGCCAGCAGTCGGGAAAGGACGGGCCACAATCAGCCCCAGCATTTT. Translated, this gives CASSRERTGHNQPQHF.